This passage covers 8 T cell receptor beta chains from one sample sequenced in a study. Amplification of TRBV12-4/TRBJ1-2 clonotypes used adaptor-ligated barcode primers. TCRdb reprocessed the multiplex PCR reads via MiXCR and lists one record per CDR3 protein. The sample lists approximately 500 distinct CDR3 sequences, around a fifth occurring once. Sequenced sample: naive CD4+ T cells sorted from blood. Subset described: naive CD4+ T cells, CD4+CD45RA+CD25-. The receptor set was obtained from a female donor with breast cancer.

CDR3 sequence: CASSLAGTGFGYTF. CDR3 DNA: TGTGCCAGCAGTTTAGCCGGGACAGGGTTCGGCTACACCTTC. The chain couples TRBV12-3 or TRBV12-4 to TRBJ1-2; TRBD1 agrees at 9 bases. Trimming cost V 0 bases and J 8 bases; bases outside gene matches: 4. This CDR3 has 14 amino acids.

The rearrangement uses TRBV12-3 or TRBV12-4 and TRBJ1-2; 7 nucleotides align to TRBD1. V lost 6 bases and J lost 6; bases outside the gene matches: 13. The CDR3 consists of 15 residues. The CDR3 region is CASSMTGFGVHGYTF. The CDR3 nucleotides are TGTGCCAGCAGCATGACAGGGTTTGGTGTTCATGGCTACACCTTC.

Written as DNA, the CDR3 is TGTGCCAGCAGTTTTAGGACAGGGGAAGGCTACACCTTC. Protein: CASSFRTGEGYTF. The chain employs TRBV12-3 or TRBV12-4 and TRBJ1-2, with TRBD1 matching 9 bases. J lost 8 bases, V lost 3 bases, and 4 bases had no gene match. This CDR3 is 13 amino acids long.

This clonotype was seen only once. This chain uses TRBV12-3 or TRBV12-4 with TRBJ1-2, with TRBD1 matching 7 bases. With V trimmed by 6 bases and J by 4 bases, 8 bases remained unmatched. This CDR3 has 14 amino acids. This CDR3 reads CASSHRGAGYGYTF. The CDR3 region has the DNA TGTGCCAGCAGCCACAGGGGCGCGGGCTATGGCTACACCTTC.

The chain employs TRBV12-3 or TRBV12-4 and TRBJ1-2, with 9 bases matching TRBD1. The trim removed 1 base at V and 6 bases at J, leaving 3 bases unmatched. This CDR3 comprises 14 residues. DNA of the CDR3: TGTGCCAGCAGTTTAGGGACAGGGGAAGATGGCTACACCTTC. Its translation: CASSLGTGEDGYTF.

In its sample, this clonotype is large. V and J are TRBV12-3 or TRBV12-4 and TRBJ1-2; the match to TRBD1 covers 9 bases. The CDR3 covers 13 residues. Unmatched junction bases numbered 4, after V lost 8 bases and J lost 3 bases. In nucleotides, the CDR3 is TGTGCCAGCGGGACAGGGAGTTACTATGGCTACACCTTC. This sequence encodes CASGTGSYYGYTF.

The rearrangement links TRBV12-3 or TRBV12-4 to TRBJ1-2; tentatively, D is TRBD1 (5 bases). Trimming pared 6 bases from V and 4 bases from J, leaving 18 bases between. CDR3 length: 15 amino acids. The CDR3 DNA is TGTGCCAGCAGAGGAAGCACAGGTTCGAGCTATGGCTACACCTTC. Its translation: CASRGSTGSSYGYTF.

This sequence joins TRBV12-3 or TRBV12-4 and TRBJ1-2; D is unclear. V was cut by 3 bases and J by 4 bases, with 12 bases left in between. The CDR3 loop spans 14 amino acids. The CDR3 sequence is CASSFGTGAYGYTF. CDR3 in DNA: TGTGCCAGCAGTTTCGGCACTGGCGCCTATGGCTACACCTTC.